This T cell receptor (beta chain) was profiled in a study of regulatory T cells in long-lasting Graves disease. Study-wide findings and caveats: Among the persistent patients, fewer than 3,000 public clonotypes were shared, more than the 966 shared among new patients. Favored gene segments in persistent disease were TRBV28, TRBJ1-2 and TRBJ2-5.

Time point defined: persistent/refractory GD, antithyroid drugs over 5 years with positive TRAb. Construction of the TCR library relied on RNA isolated from PBMCs. Comment on this clonotype: Antigen specificity is unknown.

CDR3 regions were amplified by Arm-PCR using iRepertoire HTBI primers to build TCR beta libraries. TCRdb reprocessed the multiplex PCR reads via MiXCR and lists one record per CDR3 protein. The sample carries about 660,000 distinct CDR3 sequences, about 30% recorded once. The V gene's germline CDR1 is SEHNR and CDR2 FQNEAQ (reference sequence). The V end lost 2 bases, the J end lost 4 bases, and 14 bases lay between the germline ends. The CDR3 contains 15 residues. This sequence was found in a female donor with Graves disease. Sequenced here: peripheral blood mononuclear cells (PBMCs), sampled when the disease was refractory, from a patient treated with antithyroid drugs. This chain connects TRBV7-9 to TRBJ1-1; no clear D gene. CDR3 region: CASSLLPRGSTEAFF. CDR3 nucleotide sequence: TGTGCCAGCAGCTTATTACCTCGGGGTAGCACTGAAGCTTTCTTT.